A selection of T cell receptor beta chains follows, all from one sample in a study of T cell responses to AZD1222 COVID-19 vaccine. Only in-frame clones appear in the TCRdb table, and some are missing; sequencing was by immunoSEQ multiplex PCR. The sample records roughly 99,000 clones, 70% to 90% being singletons. The sequencing used peripheral blood, collected 28 days after the second AZD1222 dose. The receptors derive from an adult who received the AZD1222 COVID-19 vaccine. The CDR3 runs from the conserved cysteine through the conserved F or W. The D gene is left open where the match is weak. For some rows the clone size is stated as once, few or many, or as a class when expanded; others skip it.

V: TRBV7-3
size: .
J: TRBJ1-6
D: TRBD1
DNA: TGTGCCAGCAGCTTAAGCAGGGGGCAGGACTCACCCCTCCACTTT
CDR3: CASSLSRGQDSPLHF

V: TRBV30
size: .
J: TRBJ1-1
D: .
DNA: TGTGCCTGGAGTTTTCCACCGAACACTGAAGCTTTCTTT
CDR3: CAWSFPPNTEAFF

V: TRBV7-7
size: .
J: TRBJ2-1
D: .
DNA: TGTGCTAGCAGCCTTATGCCGCTTGCGCTTGAGGATGAGCAGTTCTTC
CDR3: CASSLMPLALEDEQFF

V: TRBV7-6
size: .
J: TRBJ2-5
D: .
DNA: TGTGCCAGCAGTACCGGGGAGACCCAGTACTTC
CDR3: CASSTGETQYF

V: TRBV4-1
size: .
J: TRBJ1-1
D: .
DNA: TGCGCCAGCAGCTCCAGAGGGGGAAGCTGGACCACTGAAGCTTTCTTT
CDR3: CASSSRGGSWTTEAFF

V: TRBV5-1
size: .
J: TRBJ2-3
D: TRBD2
DNA: TGCGCCAGCAGCTTGGATCTTAGCGGGGGGAGAAATACGCAGTATTTT
CDR3: CASSLDLSGGRNTQYF

V: TRBV6-2/TRBV6-3
size: .
J: TRBJ2-7
D: .
DNA: TGTGCCAGCAGTCCCAGCTACGAGCAGTACTTC
CDR3: CASSPSYEQYF

V: TRBV5-6
size: few
J: TRBJ1-4
D: TRBD1
DNA: TGTGCCAGCACCGGAGACAGGGGGCAAAGAGAAAAACTGTTTTTT
CDR3: CASTGDRGQREKLFF

V: TRBV5-4
size: .
J: TRBJ1-1
D: .
DNA: TGTGCCAGCAGCTCTGGGACACCTGAAGCTTTCTTT
CDR3: CASSSGTPEAFF

V: TRBV24-1
size: .
J: TRBJ2-3
D: .
DNA: TGTGCCTCGGCTACTAGCACAGATACGCAGTATTTT
CDR3: CASATSTDTQYF

V: TRBV6-6
size: .
J: TRBJ1-5
D: .
DNA: TGTGCTACTCGTGACTCAGGCAATCAGCCCCAGCATTTT
CDR3: CATRDSGNQPQHF

V: TRBV19
size: .
J: TRBJ1-5
D: .
DNA: TGTGCCAGTAGTCCCTGGGGCTTATATAGCAATCAGCCCCAGCATTTT
CDR3: CASSPWGLYSNQPQHF

V: TRBV10-3
size: .
J: TRBJ2-7
D: TRBD1
DNA: TGTGCCATCAGTCTGGGAGGACAGGGGACCCCCTACGAGCAGTACTTC
CDR3: CAISLGGQGTPYEQYF

V: TRBV6-2/TRBV6-3
size: .
J: TRBJ1-6
D: TRBD1
DNA: TGTGCCAGCAGATACGGGACAGCTAATTCACCCCTCCACTTT
CDR3: CASRYGTANSPLHF

V: TRBV25-1
size: .
J: TRBJ2-7
D: TRBD1
DNA: TGTGCCAGCAGCCCTACTAGGGGACAGGGGGCCTACGAGCAGTACTTC
CDR3: CASSPTRGQGAYEQYF

V: TRBV6-5
size: .
J: TRBJ1-2
D: TRBD1
DNA: TGTGCCAGCAGACCCCAGGGGGGGCGGCCGGGCTACACCTTC
CDR3: CASRPQGGRPGYTF

V: TRBV5-1
size: .
J: TRBJ1-4
D: TRBD1
DNA: TGCGCCAGCAGCTTGGAACAGGGGGGTAGGGAAAAACTGTTTTTT
CDR3: CASSLEQGGREKLFF

V: TRBV7-9
size: .
J: TRBJ1-1
D: .
DNA: TGTGCCAGCAGCTTAGTTGGCAGCCCTGAAGCTTTCTTT
CDR3: CASSLVGSPEAFF

V: TRBV10-3
size: .
J: TRBJ2-2
D: .
DNA: TGTGCCATCAGCCTCCGTGAGGTCGGGACGGCGGACACCGGGGAGCTGTTTTTT
CDR3: CAISLREVGTADTGELFF

V: TRBV7-2
size: .
J: TRBJ1-1
D: .
DNA: TGTGCCAGCAGCTTAGACCAGAACACTGAAGCTTTCTTT
CDR3: CASSLDQNTEAFF

V: TRBV6-5
size: once
J: TRBJ1-2
D: .
DNA: TGTGCCAGCAGTTACTCTTTTATGACAGGCCGTGGCTACACCTTC
CDR3: CASSYSFMTGRGYTF

V: TRBV6-5
size: .
J: TRBJ1-2
D: .
DNA: TGTGCCAGCAGTTCGCAGGGCGGGGCGGATGGCTACACCTTC
CDR3: CASSSQGGADGYTF

V: TRBV7-3
size: once
J: TRBJ1-1
D: .
DNA: TGTGCCAGCAGCTTAACGGCAGTGAGGAACACTGAAGCTTTCTTT
CDR3: CASSLTAVRNTEAFF

V: TRBV28
size: once
J: TRBJ1-5
D: .
DNA: TGTGCCAGCAGAACGACCTCCGGGCCCCAGCATTTT
CDR3: CASRTTSGPQHF

V: TRBV6-5
size: .
J: TRBJ1-1
D: .
DNA: TGTGCCAGCAGTTACTCGAACGGCAGGAGGGACACTGAAGCTTTCTTT
CDR3: CASSYSNGRRDTEAFF

V: TRBV7-2
size: .
J: TRBJ2-7
D: .
DNA: TGTGCCAGCAGCTTAAGTGAGGGTCTCTACGAGCAGTACTTC
CDR3: CASSLSEGLYEQYF

V: TRBV6-2/TRBV6-3
size: .
J: TRBJ2-5
D: .
DNA: TGTGCCAGCAGTCTGACGGAAGCGTATACCGCCCAGTACTTC
CDR3: CASSLTEAYTAQYF

V: TRBV15
size: .
J: TRBJ2-1
D: TRBD1
DNA: TGTGCCACCAGCCCGCACAGGGGCTACAATGAGCAGTTCTTC
CDR3: CATSPHRGYNEQFF

V: TRBV6-5
size: .
J: TRBJ2-7
D: .
DNA: TGTGCCACCGCGGACCCCTCCTACGAGCAGTACTTC
CDR3: CATADPSYEQYF

V: TRBV18
size: .
J: TRBJ1-2
D: TRBD1
DNA: TGTGCCAGCTCACCCCGGACAGGAACAGTGATCTATGGCTACACCTTC
CDR3: CASSPRTGTVIYGYTF

V: TRBV15
size: .
J: TRBJ2-1
D: .
DNA: TGTGCCACCAGCACCTCCCGGGCCCTAGGGCGCAATGAGCAGTTCTTC
CDR3: CATSTSRALGRNEQFF

V: TRBV12-3/TRBV12-4
size: .
J: TRBJ1-1
D: .
DNA: TGTGCCAGCAGTTTTAGGGGGATTTACGCTTTCTTT
CDR3: CASSFRGIYAFF

V: TRBV19
size: .
J: TRBJ1-1
D: .
DNA: TGTGCCAGTAGTATGCTAGCATTATCTTCTGAAGCTTTCTTT
CDR3: CASSMLALSSEAFF

V: TRBV5-1
size: .
J: TRBJ2-3
D: TRBD2
DNA: TGCGCCACCTCCCCGGGACTAGAGACAGATACGCAGTATTTT
CDR3: CATSPGLETDTQYF

V: TRBV2
size: .
J: TRBJ1-5
D: .
DNA: TGTGCCAGCAGTGCCCGGGGGGATCAGCCCCAGCATTTT
CDR3: CASSARGDQPQHF

V: TRBV7-9
size: .
J: TRBJ1-1
D: .
DNA: TGTGCCAGCAGGACCGGGAACACTGAAGCTTTCTTT
CDR3: CASRTGNTEAFF

V: TRBV5-5
size: .
J: TRBJ2-2
D: .
DNA: TGTGCCAGCAGCTGGCCTGTCTGGGAAACCGGGGAGCTGTTTTTT
CDR3: CASSWPVWETGELFF

V: TRBV5-4
size: .
J: TRBJ2-1
D: .
DNA: TGTGCCAGCAGCTTGGGAGGTAGCTCCTACAATGAGCAGTTCTTC
CDR3: CASSLGGSSYNEQFF

V: TRBV9
size: .
J: TRBJ2-2
D: .
DNA: TGTGCCAGCAGCGTAGCTACGGCGATCTCGGCCGGGGAGCTGTTTTTT
CDR3: CASSVATAISAGELFF

V: TRBV10-1
size: .
J: TRBJ2-7
D: TRBD1
DNA: TGCGCCAGCAGTCCGGGACAGCCCTACGAGCAGTACTTC
CDR3: CASSPGQPYEQYF

V: TRBV18
size: .
J: TRBJ2-1
D: TRBD1
DNA: TGTGCCAGCTCAACCCGACAGGGAAACAATGAGCAGTTCTTC
CDR3: CASSTRQGNNEQFF